These T cell receptor beta chains were read from a single sample in a study of cytomegalovirus exposure and HLA in healthy donors. Repertoires were generated with immunoSEQ multiplex PCR, while TCRdb's copy carries only in-frame clones and drops some. The sample holds 100,000 to 150,000 clones, around 75% seen once. The sequenced sample consisted of PBMCs. These receptors came from a woman in her 50s in good health and CMV-seropositive. The CDR3 runs from the conserved cysteine through the conserved F or W. D genes are given only for firm matches. Some rows mark clone size as missing; the rest say once, few, many or name a class of expanded clone.

J gene | clone size | V gene | D gene | CDR3 length | CDR3 DNA | CDR3 protein
TRBJ2-1 | . | TRBV6-1 | TRBD2 | 13 | TGTGCCACCACCGCTCCCGGGATAGCGGGATTGTTCTTC | CATTAPGIAGLFF
TRBJ1-1 | . | TRBV6-1 | TRBD1 | 15 | TGTGCCAGCAGTGACGGACAGGGCTTGAACACTGAAGCTTTCTTT | CASSDGQGLNTEAFF
TRBJ2-7 | . | TRBV19 | . | 12 | TGTGCCAGTAGTCAACAGGGCTACGAGCAGTACTTC | CASSQQGYEQYF
TRBJ1-3 | . | TRBV6-1 | TRBD1 | 12 | TGTGCCAGCAACCACAGGGGGGACACCATATATTTT | CASNHRGDTIYF
TRBJ1-1 | once | TRBV4-1 | . | 17 | TGCGCCAGCAGCCAAGGACGGGGGGGGGCTGAGGGGACTGAAGCTTTCTTT | CASSQGRGGAEGTEAFF
TRBJ1-2 | . | TRBV20-1 | . | 11 | TGCAGTGCTAGGAGTAACTATGGCTACACCTTC | CSARSNYGYTF
TRBJ1-2 | . | TRBV5-4 | TRBD1 | 16 | TGTGCCAGCAGCTTGTCACTAGGGGGCAGTAAGATCGGCTACACCTTC | CASSLSLGGSKIGYTF
TRBJ2-6 | . | TRBV23-1 | . | 19 | TGCGCCAGCAGACTCAAGGCGTCAGGGCGAACCTCTGGGGCCAACGTCCTGACTTTC | CASRLKASGRTSGANVLTF
TRBJ1-3 | . | TRBV9 | . | 14 | TGTGCCAGCAGCTTGGACTCTTTAGGAAACACCATATATTTT | CASSLDSLGNTIYF
TRBJ1-5 | . | TRBV6-1 | TRBD1 | 13 | TGTGCCAGCAGTTCGGACAGGGATCAGCCCCAGCATTTT | CASSSDRDQPQHF
TRBJ2-1 | . | TRBV9 | TRBD2 | 16 | TGTGCCAGCAGCACCGGACTAGCGGGAGGTTGGAATGAGCAGTTCTTC | CASSTGLAGGWNEQFF
TRBJ2-5 | . | TRBV2 | TRBD1 | 14 | TGTGCCAGCAGGCTCGACAGGGTCCAAGAGACCCAGTACTTC | CASRLDRVQETQYF
TRBJ2-1 | few | TRBV7-2 | . | 19 | TGTGCCAGCAGCTTCAGACGACCTAGCGTTTTAAGCTCCTACAATGAGCAGTTCTTC | CASSFRRPSVLSSYNEQFF
TRBJ2-2 | . | TRBV7-9 | TRBD2 | 18 | TGTGCCAGCAGCTCCCAACCGGGACTAGCGCGAAACACCGGGGAGCTGTTTTTT | CASSSQPGLARNTGELFF
TRBJ1-1 | . | TRBV21-1 | . | 14 | TGTGCCAGCAGCCGGACAGTCGGGGACACTGAAGCTTTCTTT | CASSRTVGDTEAFF
TRBJ2-7 | . | TRBV2 | . | 14 | TGTGCCAGCAGTGATGGGCGATTCTCCTACGAGCAGTACTTC | CASSDGRFSYEQYF
TRBJ2-1 | . | TRBV4-3 | . | 14 | TGCGCCAGCAGCAAAGGGGGGGGGCTCTATGAGCAGTTCTTC | CASSKGGGLYEQFF
TRBJ2-3 | . | TRBV7-3 | TRBD1 | 15 | TGTGCCAGCAGCACCGGGACAGGGGACTCGGATACGCAGTATTTT | CASSTGTGDSDTQYF
TRBJ2-2 | . | TRBV14 | TRBD2 | 17 | TGTGCCAGCAGCCTCCAGCGGGGACTAGGAAACGCCGGGGAGCTGTTTTTT | CASSLQRGLGNAGELFF
TRBJ2-7 | . | TRBV6-1 | . | 13 | TGTGCCAGCAGCCTATACGGGGGCTACGAGCAGTACTTC | CASSLYGGYEQYF
TRBJ2-5 | . | TRBV2 | . | 13 | TGTGCCAGCAGTGAAGTCGCTAGGGAGACCCAGTACTTC | CASSEVARETQYF
TRBJ2-6 | . | TRBV4-1 | TRBD2 | 18 | TGCGCCAGCGGGAGGGGTCCGGGTACCCAGGCTGGGGCCAACGTCCTGACTTTC | CASGRGPGTQAGANVLTF
TRBJ2-7 | few | TRBV5-8 | TRBD1 | 15 | TGTGCCAGCAGACGGTGGACAGGGAATACGTACGAGCAGTACTTC | CASRRWTGNTYEQYF
TRBJ2-6 | . | TRBV30 | . | 16 | TGTGCCTGGAGTCCCCCAGGTTCCTCTGGGGCCAACGTCCTGACTTTC | CAWSPPGSSGANVLTF
TRBJ2-3 | medium-sized | TRBV7-9 | TRBD1 | 16 | TGTGCCAGCAGCTCCTCCTGGACAGGGAGCACAGATACGCAGTATTTT | CASSSSWTGSTDTQYF
TRBJ1-3 | . | TRBV10-3 | TRBD1 | 15 | TGTGCCATCAGGGGGGGGACAGGGGAAGGAAACACCATATATTTT | CAIRGGTGEGNTIYF
TRBJ2-5 | . | TRBV29-1 | . | 14 | TGCAGCGTTGAAGGTACTTCCTCTAAAGCGACCCAGTACTTC | CSVEGTSSKATQYF
TRBJ1-1 | . | TRBV19 | TRBD1 | 14 | TGTGCCAGTAGGGGACAGGGGGTAGGCACTGAAGCTTTCTTT | CASRGQGVGTEAFF
TRBJ2-3 | . | TRBV7-9 | TRBD1 | 17 | TGTGCCAGCAGCCTCCGAGGGGGACAGGGAGGCACAGATACGCAGTATTTT | CASSLRGGQGGTDTQYF
TRBJ1-3 | . | TRBV7-2 | TRBD1 | 15 | TGTGCCAGCAGCTATCAGGGGGCGCCGGGAAACACCATATATTTT | CASSYQGAPGNTIYF
TRBJ2-7 | . | TRBV4-2 | TRBD2 | 15 | TGTGCCAGCAGCCAAGTACTAGCGGGAGGGGGCGAGCAGTACTTC | CASSQVLAGGGEQYF
TRBJ1-2 | few | TRBV29-1 | TRBD1 | 12 | TGCAGCGTTAACAGGGGAATGGATGGCTACACCTTC | CSVNRGMDGYTF
TRBJ2-5 | many | TRBV7-9 | TRBD2 | 16 | TGTGCCAGCAGTCTTGGACTAGCGGGAGCGCAAGAGACCCAGTACTTC | CASSLGLAGAQETQYF
TRBJ2-2 | . | TRBV7-3 | TRBD2 | 16 | TGTGCCAGCAGCCCCGGACTAGCGGTTAACACCGGGGAGCTGTTTTTT | CASSPGLAVNTGELFF
TRBJ1-2 | . | TRBV20-1 | . | 11 | TGCAGTGCAGGAGGGGACTATGGCTACACCTTC | CSAGGDYGYTF
TRBJ2-5 | . | TRBV7-9 | . | 14 | TGTGCCAGCAGCGACTCTGGGAGGTGGGAGACCCAGTACTTC | CASSDSGRWETQYF
TRBJ2-7 | . | TRBV18 | . | 14 | TGTGCCAGCTCACCACTAGACGGAGCCTACGAGCAGTACTTC | CASSPLDGAYEQYF
TRBJ2-2 | . | TRBV6-4 | . | 15 | TGTGCCAGCAGTGACGGGCACGGGAACACCGGGGAGCTGTTTTTT | CASSDGHGNTGELFF
TRBJ2-1 | . | TRBV18 | TRBD1 | 15 | TGTGCCAGCTCACCCTCGGGACAGCGCTACAATGAGCAGTTCTTC | CASSPSGQRYNEQFF
TRBJ2-7 | . | TRBV4-3 | TRBD2 | 12 | TGCGCCAGCAGCCAAGTGGGAGGGATTCTATTCTTC | CASSQVGGILFF
TRBJ1-1 | . | TRBV6-5 | . | 14 | TGTGCCAGCAGCCCCGGACAGCGGCTCACTGAAGCTTTCTTT | CASSPGQRLTEAFF
TRBJ2-7 | . | TRBV28 | . | 17 | TGTGCCAGCAGTTTATTCGGGGGTCCGCTTATTTCCTACGAGCAGTACTTC | CASSLFGGPLISYEQYF
TRBJ1-2 | . | TRBV25-1 | TRBD1 | 13 | TGTGCCAGCAGTGTGACAGGGCCTGGGGGCTACACCTTC | CASSVTGPGGYTF
TRBJ2-3 | . | TRBV9 | TRBD2 | 18 | TGTGCCAGCAGCGCCCAGACTAGCGGGGGGGCATTCGCAGATACGCAGTATTTT | CASSAQTSGGAFADTQYF
TRBJ1-6 | once | TRBV4-2 | TRBD1 | 22 | TGTGCCAGCAGCCAAGATGTGGACAGGGAGTGGCCAAGTCGCTCCTATAATTCACCCCTCCACTTT | CASSQDVDREWPSRSYNSPLHF
TRBJ2-7 | . | TRBV7-9 | . | 12 | TGTGCCAGCAGCCTGACTAGTCTAGAGCAGTACTTC | CASSLTSLEQYF
TRBJ2-1 | few | TRBV5-6 | . | 19 | TGTGCCAGCAGCTCCGCGGGGCTAGCTCTTAGGAGCTCCTACAATGAGCAGTTCTTC | CASSSAGLALRSSYNEQFF
TRBJ2-7 | . | TRBV5-4 | TRBD2 | 14 | TGTGCCAGCAGCTACGGGACTAACGGTTACGAGCAGTACTTC | CASSYGTNGYEQYF
TRBJ2-5 | . | TRBV18 | . | 15 | TGTGCCAGCTCACCAATGGAGGGGCGGCAAGAGACCCAGTACTTC | CASSPMEGRQETQYF
TRBJ2-3 | . | TRBV5-5 | TRBD2 | 15 | TGTGCCAGCAGCTTGGAACTAGCGGCTACAGATACGCAGTATTTT | CASSLELAATDTQYF